This is a list of T cell receptor beta chains from one sample in a study of regulatory T cells in long-lasting Graves disease. TCRdb passed the multiplex PCR reads through MiXCR, listing each CDR3 protein once. The profile shows approximately 350,000 distinct CDR3 sequences, about 12% of them singletons. These data also featured in a second study, about T cells in Graves' hyperthyroidism and ophthalmopathy.

The sequencing used peripheral blood mononuclear cells (PBMCs), collected at new diagnosis, from a patient treated with antithyroid drugs. These TCRs come from a woman aged 18 to 35 with Graves disease. Both conserved end residues are trimmed from each CDR3. D genes are given only for firm matches.

cdr3_aa d_call v_call cdr3_length
SARDRIAGGGDEQF . TRBV20-1 14
ASRFASGARADTQY TRBD2 TRBV6-1 14
AWRVLSGRASTDTQY TRBD2 TRBV30 15
ASSLVQGPRGDEQF . TRBV18 14
ASSPPVAGRDEQF TRBD2 TRBV18 13
ASSQADRTNTGELF . TRBV4-2 14
AISERTSGSQETQY TRBD2 TRBV10-3 14
ASSLGLTEAF . TRBV7-9 10
ASSLDATVEQY . TRBV7-6 11
ASSQRESSYEQY . TRBV6-1 12
ASSYEGLEQF . TRBV6-2/TRBV6-3 10
ASSPYGANVLT . TRBV18 11
ASSPELTSGRQYVDTQY TRBD2 TRBV18 17
ASSYSWDREEVDYGYT TRBD1 TRBV6-5 16
ASSSNAGTGGTEAF TRBD1 TRBV5-1 14
ASSPRPRGPEEAF . TRBV7-6 13
ASRGTGGYT TRBD1 TRBV6-2/TRBV6-3 9
ASSYRRSLETQY . TRBV6-5 12
AISDEGGDYGYT . TRBV10-3 12
ASSFDRIRYGYT . TRBV11-2 12